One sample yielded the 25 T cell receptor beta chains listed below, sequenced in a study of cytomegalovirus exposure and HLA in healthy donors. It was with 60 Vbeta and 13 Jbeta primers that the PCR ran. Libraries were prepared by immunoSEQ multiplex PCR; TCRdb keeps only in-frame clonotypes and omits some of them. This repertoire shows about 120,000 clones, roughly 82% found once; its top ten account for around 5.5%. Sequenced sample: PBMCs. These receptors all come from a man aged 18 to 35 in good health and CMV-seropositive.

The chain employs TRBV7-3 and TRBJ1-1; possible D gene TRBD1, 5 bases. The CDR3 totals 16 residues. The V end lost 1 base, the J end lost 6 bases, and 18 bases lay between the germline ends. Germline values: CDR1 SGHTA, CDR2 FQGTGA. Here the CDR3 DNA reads TGTGCCAGCAGCTTAAGCTCGAACGGGAGGGACGCTGAAGCTTTCTTT. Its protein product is CASSLSSNGRDAEAFF.

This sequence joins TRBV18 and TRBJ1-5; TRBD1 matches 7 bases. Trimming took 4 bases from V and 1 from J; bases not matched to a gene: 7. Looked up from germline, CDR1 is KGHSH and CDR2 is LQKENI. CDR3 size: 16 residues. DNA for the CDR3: TGTGCCAGCTCACTGGGACAGCGCGGGAGCAATCAGCCCCAGCATTTT. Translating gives CASSLGQRGSNQPQHF.

The CDR3 spells CASSLAVLAGGQNTGELFF. The CDR3 nucleotides are TGCGCCAGCAGCTTGGCCGTACTAGCGGGGGGACAGAACACCGGGGAGCTGTTTTTT. The rearrangement links TRBV5-1 to TRBJ2-2; TRBD2 aligns across 12 bases. This CDR3 is 19 amino acids long. Germline V gene lookup returns CDR1 SGHRS and CDR2 YFSETQ. The junction had 7 bases not matched to a gene; V was cut back by 0 bases and J by 1 base. Supplemented by reference TRBV5-1 and TRBJ2-2, the full variable domain reads KAGVTQTPRYLIKTRGQQVTLSCSPISGHRSVSWYQQTPGQGLQFLFEYFSETQRNKGNFPGRFSGRQFSNSRSEMNVSTLELGDSALYLCASSLAVLAGGQNTGELFFGEGSRLTVL.

DNA for the CDR3: TGTGCCAGTAGTTCAGGAAGGCCCCCAGGCACTGAAGCTTTCTTT. Protein product: CASSSGRPPGTEAFF. The J gene is TRBJ1-1, the V gene TRBV19; D gene unclear. The CDR3 sequence is 15 residues long. Germline CDR1 reads LNHDA; CDR2 reads SQIVND (reference sequence). The V end was cut by 5 bases, the J end by 4 bases, with 17 bases between.

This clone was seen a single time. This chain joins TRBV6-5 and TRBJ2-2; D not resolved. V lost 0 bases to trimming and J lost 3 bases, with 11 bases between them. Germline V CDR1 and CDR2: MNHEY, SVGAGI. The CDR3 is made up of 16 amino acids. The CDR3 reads CASSYSTRIDTGELFF. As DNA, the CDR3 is TGTGCCAGCAGTTACTCCACGAGGATCGACACCGGGGAGCTGTTTTTT.

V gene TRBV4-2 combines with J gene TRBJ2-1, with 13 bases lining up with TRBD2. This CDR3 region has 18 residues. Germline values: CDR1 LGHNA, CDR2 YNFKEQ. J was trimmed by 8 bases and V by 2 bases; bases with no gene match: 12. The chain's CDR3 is CASSQPNQTSGRFYEQFF. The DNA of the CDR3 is TGTGCCAGCAGCCAACCTAATCAGACTAGCGGGAGGTTCTATGAGCAGTTCTTC.

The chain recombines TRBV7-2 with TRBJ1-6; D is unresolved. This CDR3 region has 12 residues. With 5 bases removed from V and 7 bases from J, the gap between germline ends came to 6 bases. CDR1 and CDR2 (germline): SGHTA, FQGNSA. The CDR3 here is CASSRLNSPLHF. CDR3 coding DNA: TGTGCCAGCAGCCGCCTAAATTCACCCCTCCACTTT.

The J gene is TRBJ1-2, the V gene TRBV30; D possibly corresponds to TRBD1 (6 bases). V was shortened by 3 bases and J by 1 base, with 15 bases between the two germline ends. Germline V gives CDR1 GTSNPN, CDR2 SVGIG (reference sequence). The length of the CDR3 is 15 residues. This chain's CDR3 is CAWRQGIADNYGYTF. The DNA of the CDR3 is TGTGCCTGGAGACAGGGAATCGCCGATAACTATGGCTACACCTTC.

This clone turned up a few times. CDR3: CASSLGAEKLFF. The DNA of the CDR3 is TGTGCCAGCAGCTTAGGAGCTGAAAAACTGTTTTTT. V gene TRBV7-9 combines with J gene TRBJ1-4; D not certain. V gave up 1 base and J gave up 7 bases, with 4 bases separating them. The germline CDR1 and CDR2 sequences are SEHNR and FQNEAQ (reference sequence). This CDR3 has 12 residues.

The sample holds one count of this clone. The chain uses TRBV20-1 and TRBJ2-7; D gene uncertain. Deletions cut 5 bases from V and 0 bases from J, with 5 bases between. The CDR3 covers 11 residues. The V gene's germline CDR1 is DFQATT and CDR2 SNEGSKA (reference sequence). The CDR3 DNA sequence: TGCAGTGCTCTTTTCTCCTACGAGCAGTACTTC. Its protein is CSALFSYEQYF.

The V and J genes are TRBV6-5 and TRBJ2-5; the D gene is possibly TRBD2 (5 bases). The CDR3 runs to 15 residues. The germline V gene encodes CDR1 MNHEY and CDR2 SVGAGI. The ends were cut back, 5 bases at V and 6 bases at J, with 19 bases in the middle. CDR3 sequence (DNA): TGTGCCAGCAGTAACTACTGGGGAGAGGTGAAGACCCAGTACTTC. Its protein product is CASSNYWGEVKTQYF.

CDR3 residues: CASSYSGYSSGNTIYF. CDR3 DNA: TGTGCCAGCAGTTACTCCGGGTATAGCTCTGGAAACACCATATATTTT. This rearrangement joins TRBV6-5 to TRBJ1-3; D unclear. Germline assignment: CDR1 MNHEY and CDR2 SVGAGI. V was cut by 0 bases and J by 0 bases, with 9 bases left in between. CDR3 size: 16 residues.

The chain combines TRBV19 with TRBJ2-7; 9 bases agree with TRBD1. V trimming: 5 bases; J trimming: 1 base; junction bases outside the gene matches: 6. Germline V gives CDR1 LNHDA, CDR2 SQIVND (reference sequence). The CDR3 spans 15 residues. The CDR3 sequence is CASSWGDRGSYEQYF. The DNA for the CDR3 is TGTGCCAGTAGTTGGGGCGACAGGGGGTCCTACGAGCAGTACTTC. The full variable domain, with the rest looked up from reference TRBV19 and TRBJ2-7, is DGGITQSPKYLFRKEGQNVTLSCEQNLNHDAMYWYRQDPGQGLRLIYYSQIVNDFQKGDIAEGYSVSREKKESFPLTVTSAQKNPTAFYLCASSWGDRGSYEQYFGPGTRLTVT.

The CDR3 reads CASSPQGSHSPLHF. The CDR3 nucleotides read TGTGCCAGCAGCCCGCAGGGGTCCCATTCACCCCTCCACTTT. The chain uses TRBV7-6 and TRBJ1-6, with D possibly TRBD1 on 6 matching bases. Germline V gives CDR1 SGHVS, CDR2 FNYEAQ. The CDR3 covers 14 residues. Trimming took 5 bases from V and 8 from J, leaving 13 bases between them.

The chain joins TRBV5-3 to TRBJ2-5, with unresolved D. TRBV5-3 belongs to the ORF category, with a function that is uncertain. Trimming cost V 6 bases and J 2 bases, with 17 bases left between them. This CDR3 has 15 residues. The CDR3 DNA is TGTGCCAGAACCTTCTCACAACACGGGCAAGAGACCCAGTACTTC. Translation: CARTFSQHGQETQYF.

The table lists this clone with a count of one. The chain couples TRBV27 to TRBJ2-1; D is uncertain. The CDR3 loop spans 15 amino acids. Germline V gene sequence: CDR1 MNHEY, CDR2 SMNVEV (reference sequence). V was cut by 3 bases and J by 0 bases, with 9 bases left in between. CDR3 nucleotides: TGTGCCAGCAGTTTGAGTAGGAGCTCCTACAATGAGCAGTTCTTC. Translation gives CASSLSRSSYNEQFF.

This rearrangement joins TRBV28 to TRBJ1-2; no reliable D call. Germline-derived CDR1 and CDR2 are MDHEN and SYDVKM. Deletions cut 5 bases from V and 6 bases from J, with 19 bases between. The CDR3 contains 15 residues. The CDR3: CASSPLTGESHGYTF. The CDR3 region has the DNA TGTGCCAGCAGTCCCCTGACGGGAGAAAGCCATGGCTACACCTTC.

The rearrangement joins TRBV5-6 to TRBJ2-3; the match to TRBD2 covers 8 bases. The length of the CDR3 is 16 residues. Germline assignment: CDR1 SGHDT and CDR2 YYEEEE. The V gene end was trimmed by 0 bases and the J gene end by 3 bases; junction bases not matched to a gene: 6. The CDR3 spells CASSLVGGGTTDTQYF. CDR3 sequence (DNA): TGTGCCAGCAGCTTGGTTGGCGGGGGGACTACAGATACGCAGTATTTT.

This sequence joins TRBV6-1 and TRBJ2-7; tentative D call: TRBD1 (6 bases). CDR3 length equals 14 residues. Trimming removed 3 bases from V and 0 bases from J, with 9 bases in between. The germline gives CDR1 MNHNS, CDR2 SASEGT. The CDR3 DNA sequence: TGTGCCAGCAGTGACAGGGGAAGCTCCTACGAGCAGTACTTC. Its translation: CASSDRGSSYEQYF.

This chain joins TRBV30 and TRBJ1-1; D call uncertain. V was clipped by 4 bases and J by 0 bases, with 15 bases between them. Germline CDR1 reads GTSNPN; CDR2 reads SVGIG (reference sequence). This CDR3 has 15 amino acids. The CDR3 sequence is CAWNWAGRLNTEAFF. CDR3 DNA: TGTGCCTGGAATTGGGCAGGAAGACTGAACACTGAAGCTTTCTTT.

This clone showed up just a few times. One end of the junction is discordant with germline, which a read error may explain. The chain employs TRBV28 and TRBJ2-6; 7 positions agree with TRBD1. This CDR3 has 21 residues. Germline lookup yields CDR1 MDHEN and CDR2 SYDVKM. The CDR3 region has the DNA TGTGCCAGCAGTTCCCCAATAACTACAGGGGCTACCGTCTCTGGGGCCAACGGCCTGACTTTC. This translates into CASSSPITTGATVSGANGLTF.

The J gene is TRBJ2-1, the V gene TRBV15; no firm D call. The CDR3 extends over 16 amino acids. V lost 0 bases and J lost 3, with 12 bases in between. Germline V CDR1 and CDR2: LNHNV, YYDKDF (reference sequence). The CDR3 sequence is CATSRDHQAFYNEQFF. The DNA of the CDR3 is TGTGCCACCAGCAGAGATCACCAGGCCTTCTACAATGAGCAGTTCTTC.

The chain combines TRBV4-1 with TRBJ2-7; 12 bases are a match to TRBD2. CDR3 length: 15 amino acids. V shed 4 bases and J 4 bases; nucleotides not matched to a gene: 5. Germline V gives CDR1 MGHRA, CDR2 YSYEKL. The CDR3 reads CASSPPGLAGYEQYF. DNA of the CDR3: TGCGCCAGCAGCCCTCCGGGACTAGCGGGTTACGAGCAGTACTTC.

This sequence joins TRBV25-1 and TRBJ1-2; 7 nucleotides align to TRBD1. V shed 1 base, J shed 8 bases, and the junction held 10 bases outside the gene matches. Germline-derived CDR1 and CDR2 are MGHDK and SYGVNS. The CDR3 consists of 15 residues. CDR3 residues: CASSEWRGPGEGYTF. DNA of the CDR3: TGTGCCAGCAGTGAATGGAGGGGGCCGGGTGAGGGCTACACCTTC.

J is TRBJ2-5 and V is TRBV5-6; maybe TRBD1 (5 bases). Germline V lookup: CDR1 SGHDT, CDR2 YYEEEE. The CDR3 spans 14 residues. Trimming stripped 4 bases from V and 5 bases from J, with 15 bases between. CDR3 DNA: TGTGCCAGCAGCCCTGACAGACCAGGGGAGACCCAGTACTTC. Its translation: CASSPDRPGETQYF.